The source of this T cell receptor (beta chain) is a study of blood T cells in healthy people across ages. The total RNA that was extracted per sample amounted to at least 6 micrograms. Sample-barcoded 5' priming and a J-beta primer mix drove a second PCR of roughly 6 to 12 cycles. The template-switch adaptor, which had 12 random nucleotides, put a tag on each cDNA molecule. TCRdb itself ran the 5' RACE reads through MiXCR, one entry per CDR3 protein. This table has approximately 770,000 distinct CDR3 sequences, roughly 50% appearing once. Germline CDR1 DFQATT, CDR2 SNEGSKA (reference sequence). The V end lost 1 base, the J end lost 4 bases, and 12 bases lay between the germline ends. This CDR3 is 14 amino acids long.

V and J are TRBV20-1 and TRBJ2-3; D is ambiguous. The sequence derives from a young man in good health. Sequenced material: blood. The CDR3 spells CSARVSSRADTQYF. As DNA, the CDR3 is TGCAGTGCTAGAGTTAGTAGTCGGGCAGATACGCAGTATTTT.